Here is one T cell receptor beta chain with its context. What it binds is unknown. These data originate in a study of vaccination effects on CD4 cells after COVID-19. Losses at the gene ends were 2 bases for V and 9 bases for J; bases not matched to a gene: 12. The CDR3 is made up of 16 amino acids. Germline V lookup: CDR1 SGHTA, CDR2 FQGTGA. Sequencing in the ViraFEST assay came after antigen-specific CD4+ T cells had been expanded with viral peptide pools, which were used to stimulate PBMC. It was after around 10 days of culture that CD4+ T cells were isolated. None of these healthy vaccinees had been infected with SARS-CoV-2 before vaccination. Cultivation was performed at roughly 2 million PBMC per well with roughly 9.2 IU/ml IL-2 and about 10 ug/ml peptides added. Data came from immunoSEQ multiplex PCR; TCRdb stores just in-frame clones and leaves some out. Among about 70,000 clones listed, around 80% were seen once.

The source was CD4+ T cells from PBMCs cultured with SARS-CoV-2 spike peptides, collected before COVID-19 vaccination. This TCR came from a human donor who received a COVID-19 vaccine. This chain links TRBV7-3 with TRBJ2-1; 8 bases fit TRBD1. In nucleotides, the CDR3 is TGTGCCAGCAGCTTACTGGGCCAGGGGGCGCAAGGTGAGCAGTTCTTC. Amino acid sequence: CASSLLGQGAQGEQFF. Full variable domain (remainder filled in from reference TRBV7-3 and TRBJ2-1): GAGVSQTPSNKVTEKGKYVELRCDPISGHTALYWYRQSLGQGPEFLIYFQGTGAADDSGLPNDRFFAVRPEGSVSTLKIQRTERGDSAVYLCASSLLGQGAQGEQFFGPGTRLTVL.